Detailed here is one T cell receptor (beta chain). This clonotype occurred a few times. Its binding antigen is unknown. Base qualities are missing; no much larger clone stands one base away. The sample is drawn from a study of T-cell reconstitution after alpha-beta-depleted transplantation in children (dated by TCRdb to about 2016). Broadly, across the study: Using TCR repertoire profiling, the study quantitatively followed how T-cell immune reconstitution unfolded in children after TCRalphabeta/CD19-depleted allogeneic hematopoietic cell transplantation.

According to the germline V gene, CDR1 reads KGHDR and CDR2 reads SFDVKD. Reading from cysteine to phenylalanine, the CDR3 counts 15 amino acids. CDR3 DNA only is kept here, 45 bases in frame from base 1. V is pared back by 2 bases and J by 2 bases, with 11 bases lying between the germline termini. To prepare the library, PCR was applied. The reads were generated on an Illumina HiSeq 2500. TCR libraries were prepared with molecular barcoding, using unique molecular identifiers to normalize TCRbeta repertoire quantification. The public reads were run again by TCRdb, first through fastp at Q25 and then through MiXCR, and only productive beta chains were kept. Rows are unified per CDR3 protein, each entry keeping the most common DNA and genes. This sample is represented by about 200,000 distinct CDR3 sequences; 7.5% to 9.5% of them were singletons. The top ten hold about 40% of the sample. The sample's treatment or condition, from its label and the paper: allogeneic hematopoietic cell transplantation with graft depleted of TCRalphabeta T cells and CD19 B cells. The transplant recipients were children given TCRalphabeta/CD19-depleted allogeneic hematopoietic cell grafts.

What the work shows at the level of the full study, not this receptor alone: The frequencies of hyperexpanded clones fell over the following months, and after one year, T-cell counts and TCRbeta diversity were mostly attributed to newly produced T cells. Apparently early alphabetaT-cell count recovery about two months after transplant reportedly relied on only several hundred rapidly expanded clones derived from non-depleted graft cells. In some patients, the high TCRbeta diversity seen at day 60 was put down to recipient T cells and intrathymic progenitors that had survived conditioning.

Source: PBMCs, mostly from graft donor cells, taken 360 days after TCRalphabeta/CD19-depleted stem cell transplant. This clonotype was sampled from a male patient between 2 and 10 years old who had a stem cell transplant for acute myeloid leukemia, so the T cells may come from the graft donor. This chain is built from TRBV24-1 and TRBJ2-5, with no confidently assigned D gene. The CDR3 has the sequence CATSDSRSPQETQYF. The base sequence is TGTGCCACCAGTGATTCGCGGAGCCCGCAAGAGACCCAGTACTTC.